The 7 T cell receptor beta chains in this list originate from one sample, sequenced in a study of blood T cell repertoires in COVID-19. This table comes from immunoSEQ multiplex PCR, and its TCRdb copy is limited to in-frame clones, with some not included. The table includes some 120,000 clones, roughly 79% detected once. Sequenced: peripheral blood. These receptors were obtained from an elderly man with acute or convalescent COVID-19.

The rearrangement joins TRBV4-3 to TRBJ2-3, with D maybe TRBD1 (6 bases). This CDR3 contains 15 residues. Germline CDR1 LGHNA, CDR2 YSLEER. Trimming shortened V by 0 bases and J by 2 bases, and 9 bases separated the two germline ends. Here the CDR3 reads CASSQEGADTDTQYF. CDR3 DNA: TGCGCCAGCAGCCAAGAGGGGGCGGACACAGATACGCAGTATTTT.

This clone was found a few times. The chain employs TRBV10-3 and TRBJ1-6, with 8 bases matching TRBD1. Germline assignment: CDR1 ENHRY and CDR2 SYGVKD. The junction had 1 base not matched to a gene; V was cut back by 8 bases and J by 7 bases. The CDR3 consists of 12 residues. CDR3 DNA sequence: TGTGCCATCGGACAGGGAAATTCACCCCTCCACTTT. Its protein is CAIGQGNSPLHF.

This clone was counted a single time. The CDR3, as DNA: TGTGCCAGCAGTAAACAGGGGTATCAGCCCCAGCATTTT. It codes for CASSKQGYQPQHF. This chain uses TRBV6-5 with TRBJ1-5; TRBD1 aligns across 7 bases. The CDR3 runs 13 residues. Germline-derived CDR1 and CDR2 are MNHEY and SVGAGI. Germline trimming cut 5 bases from V and 5 bases from J; bases unmatched to any gene: 3.

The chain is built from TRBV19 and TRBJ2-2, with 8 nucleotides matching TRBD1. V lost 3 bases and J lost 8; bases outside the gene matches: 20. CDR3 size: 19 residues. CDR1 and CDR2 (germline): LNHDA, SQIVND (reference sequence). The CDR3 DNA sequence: TGTGCCAGTAGTATGAGGACAGGGCAGTTGGCCGGGGGACTGGGGGAGCTGTTTTTT. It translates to CASSMRTGQLAGGLGELFF.

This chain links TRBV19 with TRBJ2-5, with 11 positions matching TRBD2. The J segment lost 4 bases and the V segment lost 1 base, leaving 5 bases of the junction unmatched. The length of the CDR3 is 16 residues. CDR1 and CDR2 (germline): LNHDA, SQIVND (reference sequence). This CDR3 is CASSIVTSGGGETQYF. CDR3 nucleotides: TGTGCCAGTAGTATAGTCACTAGCGGGGGAGGAGAGACCCAGTACTTC.

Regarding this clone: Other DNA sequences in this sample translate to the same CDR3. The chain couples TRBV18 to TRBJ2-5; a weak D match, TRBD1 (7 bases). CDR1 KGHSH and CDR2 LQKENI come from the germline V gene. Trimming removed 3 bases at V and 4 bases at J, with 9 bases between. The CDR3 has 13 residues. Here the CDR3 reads CASSPQGGETQYF. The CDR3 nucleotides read TGTGCCAGCTCACCCCAGGGGGGAGAGACCCAGTACTTC.

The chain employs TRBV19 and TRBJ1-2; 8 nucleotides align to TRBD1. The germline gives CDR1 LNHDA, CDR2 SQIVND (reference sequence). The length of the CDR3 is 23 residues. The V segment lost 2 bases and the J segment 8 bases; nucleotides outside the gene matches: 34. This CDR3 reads CASSIPAGQGAGGPNPRSSGYTF. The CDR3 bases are TGTGCCAGTAGTATACCAGCGGGTCAGGGGGCGGGAGGGCCGAATCCCCGCTCGAGCGGCTACACCTTC. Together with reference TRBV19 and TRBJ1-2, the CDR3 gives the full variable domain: DGGITQSPKYLFRKEGQNVTLSCEQNLNHDAMYWYRQDPGQGLRLIYYSQIVNDFQKGDIAEGYSVSREKKESFPLTVTSAQKNPTAFYLCASSIPAGQGAGGPNPRSSGYTFGSGTRLTVV.